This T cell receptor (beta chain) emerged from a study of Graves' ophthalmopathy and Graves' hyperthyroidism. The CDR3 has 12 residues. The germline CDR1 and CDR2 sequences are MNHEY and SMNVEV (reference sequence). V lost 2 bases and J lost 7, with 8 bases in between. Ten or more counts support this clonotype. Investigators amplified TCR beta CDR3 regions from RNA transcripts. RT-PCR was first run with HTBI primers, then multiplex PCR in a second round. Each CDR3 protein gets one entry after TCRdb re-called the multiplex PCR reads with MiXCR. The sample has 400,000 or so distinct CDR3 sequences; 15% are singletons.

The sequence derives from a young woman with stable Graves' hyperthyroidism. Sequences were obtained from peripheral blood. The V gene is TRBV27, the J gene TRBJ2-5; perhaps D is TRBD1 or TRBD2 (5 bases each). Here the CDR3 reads CASSLGAGTQYF. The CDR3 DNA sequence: TGTGCCAGCAGTTTAGGGGCGGGGACCCAGTACTTC.